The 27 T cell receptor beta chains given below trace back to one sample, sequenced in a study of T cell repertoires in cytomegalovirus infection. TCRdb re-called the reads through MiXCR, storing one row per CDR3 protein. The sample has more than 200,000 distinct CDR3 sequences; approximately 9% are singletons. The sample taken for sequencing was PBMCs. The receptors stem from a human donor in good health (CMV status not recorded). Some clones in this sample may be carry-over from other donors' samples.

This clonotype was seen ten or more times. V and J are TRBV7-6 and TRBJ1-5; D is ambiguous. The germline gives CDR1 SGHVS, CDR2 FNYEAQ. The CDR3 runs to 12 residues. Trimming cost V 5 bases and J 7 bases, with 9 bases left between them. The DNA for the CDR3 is TGTGCCAGCAGCAGAATCGGCCAGCCCCAGCATTTT. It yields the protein CASSRIGQPQHF.

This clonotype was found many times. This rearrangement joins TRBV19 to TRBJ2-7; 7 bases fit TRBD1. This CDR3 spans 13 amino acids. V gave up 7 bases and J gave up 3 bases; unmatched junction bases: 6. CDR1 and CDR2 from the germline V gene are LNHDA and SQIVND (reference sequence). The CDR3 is CASMARQGYEQYF. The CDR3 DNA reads TGTGCCAGTATGGCCAGACAGGGCTACGAGCAGTACTTC.

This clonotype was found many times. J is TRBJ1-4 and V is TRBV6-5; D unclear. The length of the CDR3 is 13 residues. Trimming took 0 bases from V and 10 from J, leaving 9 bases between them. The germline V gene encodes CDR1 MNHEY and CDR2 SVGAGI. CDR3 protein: CASSYSTSAKLFF. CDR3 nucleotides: TGTGCCAGCAGTTACTCGACGTCGGCAAAACTGTTTTTT.

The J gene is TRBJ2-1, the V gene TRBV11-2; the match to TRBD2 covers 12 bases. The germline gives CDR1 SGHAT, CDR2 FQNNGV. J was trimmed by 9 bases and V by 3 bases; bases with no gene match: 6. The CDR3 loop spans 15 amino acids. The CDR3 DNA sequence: TGTGCCAGCAGCTTTAGACTAGCGGGAGTCGGTGAGCAGTTCTTC. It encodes CASSFRLAGVGEQFF.

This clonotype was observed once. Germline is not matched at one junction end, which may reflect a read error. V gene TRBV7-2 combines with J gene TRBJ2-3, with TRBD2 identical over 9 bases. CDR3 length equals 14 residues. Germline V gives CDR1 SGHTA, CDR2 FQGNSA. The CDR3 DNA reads TGTGCCAGCAGCGTAGCGGGAGTGGGAGATACGCAGTATTTT. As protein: CASSVAGVGDTQYF.

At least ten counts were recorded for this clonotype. CDR3 loop: CASRVQFGTEAFF. The CDR3 DNA is TGTGCCAGCAGGGTCCAGTTTGGCACTGAAGCTTTCTTT. The rearrangement links TRBV27 to TRBJ1-1, with D unclear. V lost 6 bases and J 4 bases, leaving 12 bases between the germline ends. The CDR3 totals 13 residues. Germline V gene data show CDR1 as MNHEY and CDR2 as SMNVEV (reference sequence).

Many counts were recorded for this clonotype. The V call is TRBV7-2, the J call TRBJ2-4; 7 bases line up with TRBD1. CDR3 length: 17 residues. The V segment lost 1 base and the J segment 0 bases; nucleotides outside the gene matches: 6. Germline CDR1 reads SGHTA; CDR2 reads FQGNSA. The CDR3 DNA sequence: TGTGCCAGCAGCTTAGGTCCGGGACAGCTAGCCAAAAACATTCAGTACTTC. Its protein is CASSLGPGQLAKNIQYF.

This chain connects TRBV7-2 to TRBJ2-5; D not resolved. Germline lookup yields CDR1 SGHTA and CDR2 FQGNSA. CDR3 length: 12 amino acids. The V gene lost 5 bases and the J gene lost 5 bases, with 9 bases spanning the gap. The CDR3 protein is CASSANRETQYF. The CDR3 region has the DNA TGTGCCAGCAGCGCGAATAGGGAGACCCAGTACTTC.

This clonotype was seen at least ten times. The CDR3 bases are TGTGCCAGCACCACAACAGGGGAAGCCTACAATGAGCAGTTCTTC. It specifies CASTTTGEAYNEQFF. The V call is TRBV7-2, the J call TRBJ2-1; TRBD1 matches at 7 bases. J was trimmed by 2 bases and V by 7 bases; bases with no gene match: 8. The germline gives CDR1 SGHTA, CDR2 FQGNSA. The CDR3 contains 15 residues.

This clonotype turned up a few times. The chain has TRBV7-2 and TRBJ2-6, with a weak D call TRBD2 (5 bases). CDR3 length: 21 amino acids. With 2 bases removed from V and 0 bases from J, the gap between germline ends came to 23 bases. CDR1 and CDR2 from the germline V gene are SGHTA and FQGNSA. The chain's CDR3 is CASSLNLLWRVGSSGANVLTF. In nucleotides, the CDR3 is TGTGCCAGCAGCTTAAATCTTCTATGGCGGGTGGGGAGCTCTGGGGCCAACGTCCTGACTTTC.

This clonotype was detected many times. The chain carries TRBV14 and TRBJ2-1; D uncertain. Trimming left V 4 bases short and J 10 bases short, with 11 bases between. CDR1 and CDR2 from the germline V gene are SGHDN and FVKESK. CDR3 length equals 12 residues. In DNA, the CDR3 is TGTGCCAGCAGCCTAAGACGCACCGAGCAGTTCTTC. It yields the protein CASSLRRTEQFF.

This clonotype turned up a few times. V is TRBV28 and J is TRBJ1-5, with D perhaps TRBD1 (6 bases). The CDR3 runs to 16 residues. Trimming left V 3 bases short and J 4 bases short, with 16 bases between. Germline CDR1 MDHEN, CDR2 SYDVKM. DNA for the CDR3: TGTGCCAGCAGTTTGACGGGAGGGGGGCCTAATCAGCCCCAGCATTTT. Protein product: CASSLTGGGPNQPQHF.

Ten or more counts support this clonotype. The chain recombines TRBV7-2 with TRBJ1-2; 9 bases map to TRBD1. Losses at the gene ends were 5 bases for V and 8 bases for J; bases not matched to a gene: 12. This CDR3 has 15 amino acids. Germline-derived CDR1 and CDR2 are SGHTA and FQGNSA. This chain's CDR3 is CASSLPRTGDRGYTF. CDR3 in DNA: TGTGCCAGCAGCCTACCGCGGACAGGGGATCGAGGCTACACCTTC.

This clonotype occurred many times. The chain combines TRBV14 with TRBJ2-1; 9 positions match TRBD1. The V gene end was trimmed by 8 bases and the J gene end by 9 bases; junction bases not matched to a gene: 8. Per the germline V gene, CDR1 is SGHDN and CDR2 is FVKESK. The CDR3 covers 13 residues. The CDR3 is CASGPGTGIEQFF. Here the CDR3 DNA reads TGTGCCAGCGGTCCCGGGACAGGGATTGAGCAGTTCTTC.

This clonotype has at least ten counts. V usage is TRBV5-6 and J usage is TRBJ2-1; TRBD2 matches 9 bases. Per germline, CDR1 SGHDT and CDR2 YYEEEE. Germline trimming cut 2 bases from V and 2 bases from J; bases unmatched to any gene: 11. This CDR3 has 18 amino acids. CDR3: CASSFQESLAGTYNEQFF. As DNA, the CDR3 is TGTGCCAGCAGCTTCCAAGAGTCGCTAGCGGGAACCTACAATGAGCAGTTCTTC.

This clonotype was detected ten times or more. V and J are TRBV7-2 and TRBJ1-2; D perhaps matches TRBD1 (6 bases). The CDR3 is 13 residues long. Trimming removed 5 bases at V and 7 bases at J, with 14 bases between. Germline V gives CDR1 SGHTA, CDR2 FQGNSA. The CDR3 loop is CASSKRTDLGYTF. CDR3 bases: TGTGCCAGCAGCAAGCGGACAGATCTTGGCTACACCTTC. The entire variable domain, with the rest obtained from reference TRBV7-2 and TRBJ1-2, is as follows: GAGVSQSPSNKVTEKGKDVELRCDPISGHTALYWYRQSLGQGLEFLIYFQGNSAPDKSGLPSDRFSAERTGGSVSTLTIQRTQQEDSAVYLCASSKRTDLGYTFGSGTRLTVV.

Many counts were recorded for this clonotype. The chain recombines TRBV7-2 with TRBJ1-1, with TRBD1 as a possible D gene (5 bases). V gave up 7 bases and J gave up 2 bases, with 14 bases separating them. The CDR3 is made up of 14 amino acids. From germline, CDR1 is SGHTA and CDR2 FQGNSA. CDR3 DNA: TGTGCCAGCAACCAAAGGGGCCCCAACACTGAAGCTTTCTTT. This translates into CASNQRGPNTEAFF.

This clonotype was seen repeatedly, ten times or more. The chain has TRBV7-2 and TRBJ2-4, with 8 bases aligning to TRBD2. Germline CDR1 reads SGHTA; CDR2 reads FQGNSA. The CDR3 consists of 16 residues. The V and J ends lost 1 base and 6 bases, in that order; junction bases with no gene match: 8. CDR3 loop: CASSLGPGGPGNIQYF. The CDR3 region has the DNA TGTGCCAGCAGCTTAGGTCCGGGAGGGCCGGGAAACATTCAGTACTTC.

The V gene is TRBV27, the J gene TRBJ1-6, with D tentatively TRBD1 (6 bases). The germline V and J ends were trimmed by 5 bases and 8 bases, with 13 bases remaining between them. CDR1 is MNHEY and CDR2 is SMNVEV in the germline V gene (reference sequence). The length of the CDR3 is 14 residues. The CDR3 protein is CASSPQGSYSPLHF. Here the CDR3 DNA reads TGTGCCAGCAGTCCACAGGGTTCCTATTCACCCCTCCACTTT.

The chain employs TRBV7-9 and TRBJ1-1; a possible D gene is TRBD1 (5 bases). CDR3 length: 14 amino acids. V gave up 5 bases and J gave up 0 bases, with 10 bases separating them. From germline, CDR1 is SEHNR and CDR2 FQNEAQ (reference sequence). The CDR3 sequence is CASSLPGLNTEAFF. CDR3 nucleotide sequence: TGTGCCAGCAGCCTTCCAGGGTTGAACACTGAAGCTTTCTTT.

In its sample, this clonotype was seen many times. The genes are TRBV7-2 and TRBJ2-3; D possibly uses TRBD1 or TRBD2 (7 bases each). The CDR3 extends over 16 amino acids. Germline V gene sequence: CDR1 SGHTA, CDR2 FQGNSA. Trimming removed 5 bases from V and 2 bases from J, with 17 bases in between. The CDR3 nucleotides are TGTGCCAGCAGCCAGGGGGGGGGCAGAGCCACAGATACGCAGTATTTT. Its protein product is CASSQGGGRATDTQYF.

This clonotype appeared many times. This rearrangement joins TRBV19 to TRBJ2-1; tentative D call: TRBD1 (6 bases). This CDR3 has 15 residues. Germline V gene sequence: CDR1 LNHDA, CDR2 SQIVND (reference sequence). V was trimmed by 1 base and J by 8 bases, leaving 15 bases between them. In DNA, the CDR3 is TGTGCCAGTAGTATAGGTCAGGGGTGGGGCGATGAGCAGTTCTTC. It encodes CASSIGQGWGDEQFF.

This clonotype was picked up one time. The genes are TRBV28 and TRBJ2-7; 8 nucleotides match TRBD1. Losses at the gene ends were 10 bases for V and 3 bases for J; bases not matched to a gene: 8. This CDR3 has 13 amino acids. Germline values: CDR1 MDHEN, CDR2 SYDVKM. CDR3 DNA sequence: TGTGCCACCCGGACAGGGTCACGCTACGAGCAGTACTTC. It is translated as CATRTGSRYEQYF.

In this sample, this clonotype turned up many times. CDR3 amino acids: CGSQGIRDYGYTF. The CDR3 DNA reads as TGTGGATCCCAAGGGATCAGGGACTATGGCTACACCTTC. The chain couples TRBV28 to TRBJ1-2, with a weak D call TRBD1 (5 bases). Germline V gene data show CDR1 as MDHEN and CDR2 as SYDVKM. The length of the CDR3 is 13 residues.

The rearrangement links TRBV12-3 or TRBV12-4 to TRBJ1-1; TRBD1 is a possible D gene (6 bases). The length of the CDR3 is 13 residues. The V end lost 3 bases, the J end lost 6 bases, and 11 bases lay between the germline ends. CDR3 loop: CASSLGHSPEAFF. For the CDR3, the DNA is TGTGCCAGCAGTTTGGGACATTCGCCTGAAGCTTTCTTT.

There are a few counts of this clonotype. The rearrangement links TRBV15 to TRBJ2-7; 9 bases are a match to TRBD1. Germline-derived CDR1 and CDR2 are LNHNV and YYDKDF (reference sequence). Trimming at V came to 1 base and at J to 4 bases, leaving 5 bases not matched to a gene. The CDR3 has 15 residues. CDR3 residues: CATSRGTGGGYEQYF. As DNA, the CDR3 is TGTGCCACCAGCAGAGGAACAGGGGGCGGATACGAGCAGTACTTC.

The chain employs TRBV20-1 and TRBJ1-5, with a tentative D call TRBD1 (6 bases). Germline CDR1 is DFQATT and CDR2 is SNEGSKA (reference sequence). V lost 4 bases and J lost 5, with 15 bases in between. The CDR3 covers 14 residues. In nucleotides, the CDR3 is TGCAGTGCTATAAAAGAACAGGGAGATCAGCCCCAGCATTTT. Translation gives CSAIKEQGDQPQHF.